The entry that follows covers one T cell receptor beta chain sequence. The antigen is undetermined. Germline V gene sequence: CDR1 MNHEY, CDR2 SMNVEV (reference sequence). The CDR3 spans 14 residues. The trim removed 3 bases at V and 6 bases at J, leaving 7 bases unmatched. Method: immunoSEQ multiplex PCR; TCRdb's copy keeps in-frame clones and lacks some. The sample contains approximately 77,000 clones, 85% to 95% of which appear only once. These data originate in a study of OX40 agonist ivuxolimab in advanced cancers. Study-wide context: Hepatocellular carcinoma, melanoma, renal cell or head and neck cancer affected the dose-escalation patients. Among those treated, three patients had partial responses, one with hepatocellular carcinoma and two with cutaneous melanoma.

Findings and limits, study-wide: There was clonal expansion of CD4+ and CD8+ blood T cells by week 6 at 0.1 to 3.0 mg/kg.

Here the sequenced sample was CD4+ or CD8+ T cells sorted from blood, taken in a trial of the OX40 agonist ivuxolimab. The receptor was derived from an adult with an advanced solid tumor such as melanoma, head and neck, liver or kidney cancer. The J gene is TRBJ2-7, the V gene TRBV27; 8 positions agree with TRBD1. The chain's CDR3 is CASSFDGTGIEQYF. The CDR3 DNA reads TGTGCCAGCAGTTTCGACGGGACAGGCATCGAGCAGTACTTC.